Each of the 2 T cell receptor beta chains below was sequenced from the same sample in a study of response to subunit inactivated influenza vaccine. From the RT-PCR reads, TCRdb called clonotypes with MiXCR, one entry per CDR3 protein. The top ten clones hold roughly 10% of a sample with about 620,000 distinct CDR3 sequences, about an eighth of them seen once. Specimen: PBMCs from blood, collected on the day of vaccination. Every receptor here comes from a man aged 45-65 years who received an inactivated influenza vaccine.

Many counts were recorded for this clonotype. The chain links TRBV3-1 to TRBJ2-2, with TRBD2 matching 10 bases. The CDR3 consists of 13 residues. CDR1 and CDR2 (germline): LGHDT, YNNKEL (reference sequence). With V trimmed by 4 bases and J by 12 bases, 5 bases remained unmatched. In nucleotides, the CDR3 is TGTGCCAGCAGCCTAGCGGGGGGTGCCCAGCTGTTTTTT. Translated: CASSLAGGAQLFF.

The chain recombines TRBV5-6 with TRBJ2-2; 9 bases fit TRBD1. The CDR3 has 16 amino acids. The V gene's germline CDR1 is SGHDT and CDR2 YYEEEE. J gave up 6 bases and V 1 base, and 7 bases lay outside the gene matches. This chain's CDR3 is CASSLIGQGIAGELFF. The CDR3 DNA reads as TGTGCCAGCAGCTTGATCGGACAGGGGATCGCCGGGGAGCTGTTTTTT.